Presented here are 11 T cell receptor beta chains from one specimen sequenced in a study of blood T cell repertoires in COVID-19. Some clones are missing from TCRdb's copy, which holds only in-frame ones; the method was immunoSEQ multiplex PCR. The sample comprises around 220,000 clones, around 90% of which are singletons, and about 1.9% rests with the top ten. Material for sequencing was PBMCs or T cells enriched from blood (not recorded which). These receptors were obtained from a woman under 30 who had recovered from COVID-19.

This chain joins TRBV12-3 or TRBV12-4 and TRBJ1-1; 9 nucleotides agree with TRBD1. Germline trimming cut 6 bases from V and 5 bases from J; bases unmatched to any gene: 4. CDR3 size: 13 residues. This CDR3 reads CASSRTGVTEAFF. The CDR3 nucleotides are TGTGCCAGCAGCCGGACAGGGGTAACTGAAGCTTTCTTT.

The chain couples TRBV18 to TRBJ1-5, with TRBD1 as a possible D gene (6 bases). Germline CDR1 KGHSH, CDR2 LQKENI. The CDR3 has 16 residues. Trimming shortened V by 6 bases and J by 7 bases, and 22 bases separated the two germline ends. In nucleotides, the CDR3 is TGTGCCAGCTCTCCCCAGGGGAACCTGCGCTCGCAGCCCCAGCATTTT. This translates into CASSPQGNLRSQPQHF.

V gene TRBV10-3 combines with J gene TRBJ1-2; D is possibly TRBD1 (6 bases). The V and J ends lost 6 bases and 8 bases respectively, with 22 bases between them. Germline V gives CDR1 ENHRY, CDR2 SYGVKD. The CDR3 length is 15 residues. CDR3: CAISPVQGSTRGYTF. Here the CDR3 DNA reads TGTGCCATCAGCCCGGTCCAGGGGAGTACGCGCGGCTACACCTTC.

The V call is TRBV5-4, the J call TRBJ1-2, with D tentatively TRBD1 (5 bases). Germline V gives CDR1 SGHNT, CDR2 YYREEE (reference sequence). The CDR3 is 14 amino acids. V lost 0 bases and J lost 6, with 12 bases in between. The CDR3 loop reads CASSLADQGDGYTF. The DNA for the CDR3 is TGTGCCAGCAGCTTGGCGGACCAAGGGGATGGCTACACCTTC.

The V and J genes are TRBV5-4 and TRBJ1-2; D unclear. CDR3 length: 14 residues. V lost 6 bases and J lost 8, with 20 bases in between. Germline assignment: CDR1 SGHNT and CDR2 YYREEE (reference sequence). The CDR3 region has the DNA TGTGCCAGCATCGCCCGGGGAGGGCAAGGCGGCTACACCTTC. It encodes CASIARGGQGGYTF.

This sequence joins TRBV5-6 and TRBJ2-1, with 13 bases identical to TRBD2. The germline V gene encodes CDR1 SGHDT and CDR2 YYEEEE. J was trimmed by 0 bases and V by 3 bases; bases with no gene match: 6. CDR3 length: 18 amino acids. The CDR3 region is CASSWGLAGKSSYNEQFF. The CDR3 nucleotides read TGTGCCAGCAGCTGGGGACTAGCGGGGAAGAGCTCCTACAATGAGCAGTTCTTC. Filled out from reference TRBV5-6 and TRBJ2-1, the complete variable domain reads DAGVTQSPTHLIKTRGQQVTLRCSPKSGHDTVSWYQQALGQGPQFIFQYYEEEERQRGNFPDRFSGHQFPNYSSELNVNALLLGDSALYLCASSWGLAGKSSYNEQFFGPGTRLTVL.

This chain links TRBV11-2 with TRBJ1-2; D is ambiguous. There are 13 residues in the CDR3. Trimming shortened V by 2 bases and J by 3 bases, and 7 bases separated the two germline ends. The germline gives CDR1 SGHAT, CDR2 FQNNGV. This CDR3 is CASSLPSDYGYTF. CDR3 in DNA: TGTGCCAGCAGCTTACCCTCCGACTATGGCTACACCTTC.

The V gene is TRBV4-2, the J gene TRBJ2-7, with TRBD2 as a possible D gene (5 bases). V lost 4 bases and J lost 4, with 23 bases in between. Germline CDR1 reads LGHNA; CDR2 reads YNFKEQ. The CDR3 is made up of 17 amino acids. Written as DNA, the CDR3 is TGTGCCAGCAGCCTCGGGCCCGTCGAACTAGGCTCATACGAGCAGTACTTC. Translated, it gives CASSLGPVELGSYEQYF.

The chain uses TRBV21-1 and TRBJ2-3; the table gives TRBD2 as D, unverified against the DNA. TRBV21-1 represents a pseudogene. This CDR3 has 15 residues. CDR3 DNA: TGTGCCAGCAGCAAAAAGGAGCCCCCTACAGATACGCAGTATTTT. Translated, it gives CASSKKEPPTDTQYF.

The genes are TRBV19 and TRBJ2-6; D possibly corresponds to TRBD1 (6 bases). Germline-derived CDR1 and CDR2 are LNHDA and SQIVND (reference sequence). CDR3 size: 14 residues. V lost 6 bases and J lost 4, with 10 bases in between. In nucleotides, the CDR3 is TGTGCCAGTAGGAACACAGGGGGGGCCAACGTCCTGACTTTC. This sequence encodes CASRNTGGANVLTF.

In DNA form, the CDR3 reads TGTGCCAGCAGTGGGCCCCGCTCAGTGCCCCAGCATTTT. This sequence encodes CASSGPRSVPQHF. The chain is built from TRBV28 and TRBJ1-5; D not resolved. Trimming left V 5 bases short and J 9 bases short, with 14 bases between. The germline gives CDR1 MDHEN, CDR2 SYDVKM. CDR3 length: 13 residues.